The 8 T cell receptor beta chains below come from one sample, sequenced in a study of blood T cell repertoires in COVID-19. Some clones are missing from TCRdb's copy, which holds only in-frame ones; the method was immunoSEQ multiplex PCR. The repertoire holds fewer than 250,000 clones, about 83% seen once, with roughly 5% in the top ten. The sample comprised peripheral blood. The receptors come from a woman between 65 and 79 years old with active or convalescent COVID-19.

This chain connects TRBV7-3 to TRBJ2-7; D is uncertain. Germline CDR1 is SGHTA and CDR2 is FQGTGA. This CDR3 is built from 12 residues. V was pared by 3 bases and J by 4 bases, with 7 bases between. CDR3 nucleotides: TGTGCCAGCAGCTTCCCAGGTTACGAGCAGTACTTC. This codes for CASSFPGYEQYF.

The chain combines TRBV3-1 (or the pseudogene TRBV3-2) with TRBJ2-3; weak D call: TRBD1 (5 bases). V lost 3 bases, J lost 6 bases, and 13 bases lay in between. The CDR3 is 14 residues long. Germline lookup yields CDR1 LGHDT and CDR2 YNNKEL (reference sequence). The CDR3 protein is CASSHFSHRDTQYF. CDR3 sequence (DNA): TGTGCCAGCAGCCACTTTTCACACAGGGATACGCAGTATTTT.

V is TRBV11-1 and J is TRBJ1-6, with 8 bases lining up with TRBD1. This CDR3 has 15 amino acids. Germline V gene data show CDR1 as SGHAT and CDR2 as FQDESV (reference sequence). With V trimmed by 3 bases and J by 7 bases, 5 bases remained unmatched. The CDR3 is CASSFGQGVNSPLHF. Written as DNA, the CDR3 is TGTGCCAGCAGCTTCGGACAGGGTGTGAATTCACCCCTCCACTTT.

The chain couples TRBV4-1 to TRBJ1-1, with a weak D call TRBD1 (6 bases). This CDR3 has 16 amino acids. V was clipped by 0 bases and J by 1 base, with 12 bases between them. Germline V CDR1 and CDR2: MGHRA, YSYEKL. The CDR3 coding sequence is TGCGCCAGCAGCCAAGAACGCAGAGGGGGGAACACTGAAGCTTTCTTT. Amino acids: CASSQERRGGNTEAFF.

The chain carries TRBV3-1 (or the pseudogene TRBV3-2) and TRBJ2-2; 9 nucleotides match TRBD2. Germline trimming cut 1 base from V and 3 bases from J; bases unmatched to any gene: 15. This CDR3 is 20 amino acids long. Germline CDR1 reads LGHDT; CDR2 reads YNNKEL (reference sequence). The CDR3 DNA reads as TGTGCCAGCAGCCAAGGACCCGTTAGCGGGAGTAGGGGGCACACCGGGGAGCTGTTTTTT. The encoded protein is CASSQGPVSGSRGHTGELFF.

V and J are TRBV9 and TRBJ1-3; 7 bases fit TRBD1. This CDR3 is 14 amino acids long. Germline values: CDR1 SGDLS, CDR2 YYNGEE. V was pared by 10 bases and J by 0 bases, with 7 bases of the junction left unmatched. CDR3 DNA: TGTGCCTCGGACAGGAGCCTCTCTGGAAACACCATATATTTT. Protein: CASDRSLSGNTIYF.

This clone was picked up a small number of times. The chain joins TRBV3-1 (or the pseudogene TRBV3-2) to TRBJ2-5, with D perhaps matching TRBD2 (5 bases). CDR3 length equals 14 residues. The V gene lost 2 bases and the J gene lost 4 bases, with 11 bases spanning the gap. Germline loops: CDR1 LGHDT, CDR2 YNNKEL (reference sequence). The DNA of the CDR3 is TGTGCCAGCAGCCAACGAGGGTGGTCAGAGACCCAGTACTTC. Translating it yields CASSQRGWSETQYF.

The chain links TRBV28 to TRBJ1-1; D unclear. The CDR3 contains 13 residues. The V gene's germline CDR1 is MDHEN and CDR2 SYDVKM. Deletions cut 3 bases from V and 11 bases from J, with 16 bases between. CDR3 sequence: CASSLRQLHSAFF. The CDR3, as DNA: TGTGCCAGCAGTTTGCGGCAATTGCATTCTGCTTTCTTT.